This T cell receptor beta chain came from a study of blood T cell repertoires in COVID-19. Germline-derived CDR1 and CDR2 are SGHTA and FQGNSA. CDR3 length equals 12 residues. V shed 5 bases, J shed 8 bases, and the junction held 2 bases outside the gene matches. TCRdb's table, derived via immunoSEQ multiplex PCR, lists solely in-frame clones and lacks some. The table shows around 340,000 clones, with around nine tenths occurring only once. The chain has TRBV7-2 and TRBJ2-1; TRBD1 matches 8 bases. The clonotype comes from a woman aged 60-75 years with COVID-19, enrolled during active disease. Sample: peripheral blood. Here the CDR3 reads CASSRRGHEQFF. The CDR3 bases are TGTGCCAGCAGCCGCAGGGGGCATGAGCAGTTCTTC.